One and the same sample provided the 31 T cell receptor beta chains below, sequenced in a study of OX40 agonist ivuxolimab in advanced cancers. TCRdb's copy holds only in-frame clones and misses some; the assay was immunoSEQ multiplex PCR. This table has some 8,900 clones, about two thirds appearing once. The starting material was CD4+ or CD8+ T cells sorted from blood, obtained in a trial of the OX40 agonist ivuxolimab. These receptors originate from an adult with an advanced solid tumor such as melanoma, head and neck, liver or kidney cancer.

The chain is built from TRBV19 and TRBJ1-1; D not resolved. The CDR3 runs to 13 residues. Germline V gene data show CDR1 as LNHDA and CDR2 as SQIVND (reference sequence). Between the trimmed V and J ends, which lost 5 bases and 1 base, there was a span of 8 bases. CDR3 nucleotide sequence: TGTGCCAGTAGTCCCTGGGAGAACACTGAAGCTTTCTTT. Its translation is CASSPWENTEAFF.

The gene calls are TRBV7-9 and TRBJ2-5; TRBD2 agrees at 9 bases. The V segment lost 2 bases and the J segment 1 base; nucleotides outside the gene matches: 2. The CDR3 is 15 amino acids. Germline CDR1 SEHNR, CDR2 FQNEAQ (reference sequence). CDR3 amino acids: CASSLTRGGQETQYF. CDR3 sequence (DNA): TGTGCCAGCAGCTTAACGCGGGGGGGCCAAGAGACCCAGTACTTC.

This rearrangement joins TRBV6-1 to TRBJ1-2, with TRBD1 identical over 11 bases. CDR3 length equals 15 residues. Germline V gives CDR1 MNHNS, CDR2 SASEGT. V gave up 6 bases and J gave up 6 bases; unmatched junction bases: 9. The CDR3 DNA reads TGTGCCAGCAGCCCCACCGGGACAGGGGGTCATGGCTACACCTTC. Its protein is CASSPTGTGGHGYTF.

The chain carries TRBV9 and TRBJ2-7; TRBD2 might be the D (6 bases). The CDR3 sequence is 14 residues long. Germline CDR1 SGDLS, CDR2 YYNGEE. Trimming left V 2 bases short and J 3 bases short, with 12 bases between. CDR3: CASSVGQGGYEQYF. The CDR3 coding sequence is TGTGCCAGCAGCGTGGGCCAGGGAGGCTACGAGCAGTACTTC.

The chain carries TRBV27 and TRBJ1-1; 8 nucleotides line up with TRBD1. CDR3 length: 13 residues. J was trimmed by 4 bases and V by 2 bases; bases with no gene match: 0. Germline V gene data show CDR1 as MNHEY and CDR2 as SMNVEV (reference sequence). CDR3 DNA sequence: TGTGCCAGCAGTTTAACAGGGGGCACTGAAGCTTTCTTT. This encodes CASSLTGGTEAFF.

The sample holds a few counts of this clone. The chain uses TRBV18 and TRBJ2-3, with D perhaps being TRBD1 or TRBD2 (6 bases each). This CDR3 contains 14 residues. The V end lost 3 bases, the J end lost 4 bases, and 11 bases lay between the germline ends. Germline V lookup: CDR1 KGHSH, CDR2 LQKENI. Written as DNA, the CDR3 is TGTGCCAGCTCACCCGGGGGCGGACCAGATACGCAGTATTTT. It yields the protein CASSPGGGPDTQYF.

V and J are TRBV9 and TRBJ2-2; D is unclear. V lost 1 base and J lost 0, with 4 bases in between. Germline V gives CDR1 SGDLS, CDR2 YYNGEE. The CDR3 runs 14 residues. In DNA, the CDR3 is TGTGCCAGCAGCGTATCGTCGAACACCGGGGAGCTGTTTTTT. Residues: CASSVSSNTGELFF.

This clone came up once. This chain links TRBV27 with TRBJ1-1; unclear D gene. Germline V gene data show CDR1 as MNHEY and CDR2 as SMNVEV (reference sequence). This CDR3 is 16 amino acids long. The V gene lost 5 bases and the J gene lost 1 base, with 17 bases spanning the gap. Written as DNA, the CDR3 is TGTGCCAGCAGTCTTTCCCCCAAGGCGGGGAACACTGAAGCTTTCTTT. It is translated as CASSLSPKAGNTEAFF.

The V gene is TRBV10-2, the J gene TRBJ1-1, with no clear D. CDR3 length equals 13 residues. V lost 8 bases, J lost 2 bases, and 12 bases lay in between. CDR1 is WSHSY, CDR2 SAAADI, per germline. Here the CDR3 DNA reads TGCGCCAGCTTTAAGGAGGGTAACACTGAAGCTTTCTTT. It specifies CASFKEGNTEAFF.

This chain connects TRBV4-3 to TRBJ1-1; possible D gene TRBD1, 6 bases. The CDR3 runs to 16 residues. Trimming cost V 1 base and J 1 base, with 13 bases left between them. Germline loops: CDR1 LGHNA, CDR2 YSLEER. The CDR3 spells CASSQGAGAGNTEAFF. CDR3 nucleotide sequence: TGCGCCAGCAGCCAAGGGGCAGGGGCAGGGAACACTGAAGCTTTCTTT.

V gene TRBV1 combines with J gene TRBJ2-1; the table's D call of TRBD1 was not tested on the DNA. TRBV1 is a pseudogene locus. There are 15 residues in the CDR3. The CDR3 loop is CTSSQILSRGNEQFF. The DNA of the CDR3 is TGCACCAGCAGCCAAATCTTATCCAGGGGCAATGAGCAGTTCTTC.

The gene calls are TRBV29-1 and TRBJ1-2, with D possibly matching TRBD1 (5 bases). Trimming removed 3 bases from V and 4 bases from J, with 12 bases in between. The germline CDR1 and CDR2 sequences are SQVTM and ANQGSEA. This CDR3 region has 13 residues. In DNA form, the CDR3 reads TGCAGCGTTGATCGGGGGGTCTTCTATGGCTACACCTTC. Translated: CSVDRGVFYGYTF.

V is TRBV7-2 and J is TRBJ2-4; TRBD1 agrees at 8 bases. Germline V gives CDR1 SGHTA, CDR2 FQGNSA. This CDR3 spans 14 amino acids. J lost 8 bases, V lost 5 bases, and 8 bases had no gene match. The CDR3 DNA reads as TGTGCCAGCAGCCCAGGACAGGGTCGAGACATTCAGTACTTC. Encoded protein: CASSPGQGRDIQYF.

In its sample, this clone was seen a few times. The gene calls are TRBV29-1 and TRBJ2-7, with D tentatively TRBD1 (7 bases). CDR1 SQVTM and CDR2 ANQGSEA come from the germline V gene. The CDR3 loop spans 14 amino acids. Trimming removed 0 bases at V and 1 base at J, with 10 bases between. CDR3 nucleotides: TGCAGCGTTGAAGAGGAGGGACAGTCCTACGAGCAGTACTTC. Its protein is CSVEEEGQSYEQYF.

The chain recombines TRBV7-3 with TRBJ2-2; no clear D. This CDR3 contains 13 residues. The V gene lost 3 bases and the J gene lost 7 bases, with 9 bases spanning the gap. CDR1 SGHTA and CDR2 FQGTGA come from the germline V gene. For the CDR3, the DNA is TGTGCCAGCAGCTTTTCAGGAGACGGGGAGCTGTTTTTT. Residues: CASSFSGDGELFF.

V and J are TRBV15 and TRBJ2-4; 8 bases are shared with TRBD1. The CDR3 covers 16 residues. V was clipped by 1 base and J by 3 bases; unmatched bases: 5. Germline V gene data show CDR1 as LNHNV and CDR2 as YYDKDF (reference sequence). CDR3 region: CATSRGTGFGKNIQYF. CDR3 nucleotides: TGTGCCACCAGCAGAGGGACAGGGTTCGGCAAAAACATTCAGTACTTC.

The rearrangement uses TRBV5-1 and TRBJ2-3, with D possibly matching TRBD2 (7 bases). Germline CDR1 is SGHRS and CDR2 is YFSETQ. The V end lost 1 base, the J end lost 2 bases, and 11 bases lay between the germline ends. This CDR3 has 15 residues. In nucleotides, the CDR3 is TGCGCCAGCAGCTTGTTCGGGGGGCCCACAGATACGCAGTATTTT. This translates into CASSLFGGPTDTQYF. The complete variable domain, with remaining parts taken from reference TRBV5-1 and TRBJ2-3, reads KAGVTQTPRYLIKTRGQQVTLSCSPISGHRSVSWYQQTPGQGLQFLFEYFSETQRNKGNFPGRFSGRQFSNSRSEMNVSTLELGDSALYLCASSLFGGPTDTQYFGPGTRLTVL.

This clone was picked up a small number of times. The chain joins TRBV27 to TRBJ1-2; D is possibly TRBD1 (6 bases). V gave up 5 bases and J gave up 3 bases, with 13 bases separating them. Germline assignment: CDR1 MNHEY and CDR2 SMNVEV (reference sequence). There are 14 residues in the CDR3. The CDR3 loop is CASSGIGQHYGYTF. As DNA, the CDR3 is TGTGCCAGCAGTGGGATCGGACAGCACTATGGCTACACCTTC.

The gene calls are TRBV28 and TRBJ2-7, with D possibly being TRBD1 or TRBD2 (5 bases each). V was trimmed by 3 bases and J by 0 bases, leaving 12 bases between them. Germline V gene lookup returns CDR1 MDHEN and CDR2 SYDVKM. The CDR3 loop spans 15 amino acids. Written as DNA, the CDR3 is TGTGCCAGCAGTTTCCTGGGACCCTCCTCCTACGAGCAGTACTTC. Its translation: CASSFLGPSSYEQYF.

This clone was observed once. J is TRBJ2-5 and V is TRBV5-5; 10 positions match TRBD2. This CDR3 region has 16 residues. J gave up 0 bases and V 2 bases, and 4 bases lay outside the gene matches. CDR1 is SGHKS, CDR2 YYEKEE, per germline (reference sequence). CDR3 in DNA: TGTGCCAGCAGCTTCTGGAGCGGGGGGGACCAAGAGACCCAGTACTTC. It is translated as CASSFWSGGDQETQYF.

As DNA, the CDR3 is TGTGCCAGCAGCCCGTTAGCGGGAGAAATGAATGAGCAGTTCTTC. It encodes CASSPLAGEMNEQFF. The chain combines TRBV4-2 with TRBJ2-1, with 9 bases identical to TRBD2. Trimming cost V 4 bases and J 7 bases; bases outside gene matches: 8. This CDR3 spans 15 amino acids. Per the germline V gene, CDR1 is LGHNA and CDR2 is YNFKEQ.

This chain joins TRBV11-2 and TRBJ2-7, with TRBD1 matching over 7 bases. Looked up from germline, CDR1 is SGHAT and CDR2 is FQNNGV. The length of the CDR3 is 13 residues. The ends lost 8 bases at V and 3 bases at J; junction bases unmatched: 7. The CDR3 sequence: CASGGQTGYEQYF. The CDR3 DNA is TGTGCCAGCGGGGGACAGACCGGCTACGAGCAGTACTTC.

A note on this clone: One junction end disagrees with the germline gene, perhaps due to a read error. Written as DNA, the CDR3 is TGCGCCAGCAGCCAAGGGATCGACTCTAGCACAGATACGCAGTATTTT. The encoded protein is CASSQGIDSSTDTQYF. The V and J genes are TRBV5-4 and TRBJ2-3; no reliable D call. In germline, CDR1 is SGHNT, CDR2 YYREEE (reference sequence). CDR3 size: 16 residues.

This chain connects TRBV2 to TRBJ1-5; D may be TRBD1 (5 bases). The CDR3 has 15 amino acids. The V end lost 2 bases, the J end lost 3 bases, and 11 bases lay between the germline ends. CDR1 and CDR2 (germline): SNHLY, FYNNEI. CDR3 DNA: TGTGCCAGCAGTGAAATCGGGGGATACAATCAGCCCCAGCATTTT. Encoded protein: CASSEIGGYNQPQHF.

The CDR3 DNA reads TGCGCCAGCAGCCCTTGGGTAGGTCAGCCCCAGCATTTT. Translation: CASSPWVGQPQHF. The rearrangement links TRBV4-1 to TRBJ1-5; D is ambiguous. The germline CDR1 and CDR2 sequences are MGHRA and YSYEKL. Trimming took 4 bases from V and 6 from J, leaving 10 bases between them. This CDR3 region has 13 residues.

The gene calls are TRBV9 and TRBJ2-7; 7 nucleotides match TRBD1. Germline V CDR1 and CDR2: SGDLS, YYNGEE. The CDR3 covers 13 residues. The ends lost 0 bases at V and 7 bases at J; junction bases unmatched: 4. DNA for the CDR3: TGTGCCAGCAGCGTAGGGGCAGGGGGTGAGCAGTACTTC. This codes for CASSVGAGGEQYF.

This rearrangement joins TRBV9 to TRBJ2-2; 9 nucleotides align to TRBD2. V was pared by 0 bases and J by 2 bases, with 2 bases of the junction left unmatched. In germline, CDR1 is SGDLS, CDR2 YYNGEE. This CDR3 is built from 16 residues. The DNA of the CDR3 is TGTGCCAGCAGCGTAGCGCGGGAGGGTAACACCGGGGAGCTGTTTTTT. Protein product: CASSVAREGNTGELFF.

The chain uses TRBV5-4 and TRBJ2-7; TRBD2 aligns across 7 bases. CDR1 is SGHNT and CDR2 is YYREEE in the germline V gene (reference sequence). This CDR3 spans 16 amino acids. With 0 bases clipped from V and 2 bases from J, the junction kept 8 bases outside the gene matches. CDR3 DNA: TGTGCCAGCAGCTTGGGGGGGAGGGGACGGCCCTACGAGCAGTACTTC. Translating gives CASSLGGRGRPYEQYF.

The chain links TRBV16 to TRBJ2-7; 7 bases map to TRBD1. The CDR3 loop spans 13 amino acids. The germline CDR1 and CDR2 sequences are KGHSY and FQNENV. The ends lost 8 bases at V and 4 bases at J; junction bases unmatched: 8. The CDR3 loop is CASSGTANYEQYF. For the CDR3, the DNA is TGTGCCAGCTCCGGGACAGCCAATTACGAGCAGTACTTC.

As DNA, the CDR3 is TGTGCCAGCAGCAGCCCGGGACAGAACTATGGCTACACCTTC. Translated, it gives CASSSPGQNYGYTF. This chain uses TRBV21-1 with TRBJ1-2; the D call of TRBD1 is as the table states it, not checked on the DNA. TRBV21-1 is a recognized pseudogene. CDR3 length: 14 residues.

Relative to its sample, this clone is large. The chain combines TRBV10-1 with TRBJ1-1; D possibly corresponds to TRBD1 (5 bases). V shed 7 bases and J shed 2 bases, with 11 bases lying between them. Germline V lookup: CDR1 WNHNN, CDR2 SYGVQD (reference sequence). The length of the CDR3 is 13 residues. The CDR3 is CASTRTLNTEAFF. The DNA for the CDR3 is TGCGCCAGCACCAGGACACTTAACACTGAAGCTTTCTTT.